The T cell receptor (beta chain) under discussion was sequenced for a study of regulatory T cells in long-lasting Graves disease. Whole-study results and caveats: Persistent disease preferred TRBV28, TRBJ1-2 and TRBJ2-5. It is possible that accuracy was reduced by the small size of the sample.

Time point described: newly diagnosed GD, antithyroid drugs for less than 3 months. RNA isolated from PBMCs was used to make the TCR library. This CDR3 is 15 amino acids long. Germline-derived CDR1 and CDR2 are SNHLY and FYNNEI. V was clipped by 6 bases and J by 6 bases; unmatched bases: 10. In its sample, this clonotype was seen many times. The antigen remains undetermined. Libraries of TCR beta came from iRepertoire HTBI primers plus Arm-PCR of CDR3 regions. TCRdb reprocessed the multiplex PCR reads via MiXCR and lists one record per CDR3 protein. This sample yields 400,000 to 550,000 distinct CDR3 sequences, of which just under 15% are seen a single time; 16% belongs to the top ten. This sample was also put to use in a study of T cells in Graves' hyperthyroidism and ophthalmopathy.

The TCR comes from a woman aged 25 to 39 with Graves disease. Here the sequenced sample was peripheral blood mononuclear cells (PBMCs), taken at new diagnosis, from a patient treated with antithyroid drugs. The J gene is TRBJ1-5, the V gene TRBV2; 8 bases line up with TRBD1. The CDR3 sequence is CASRLGQAGAQPQHF. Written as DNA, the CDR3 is TGTGCCAGCAGATTGGGACAGGCAGGGGCTCAGCCCCAGCATTTT.